The source of this T cell receptor beta chain is a study of blood T cell repertoires in COVID-19. Assay: immunoSEQ multiplex PCR; the TCRdb copy retains only in-frame clones and omits some. The repertoire holds 250,000 or so clones, with around 82% as singletons. Between the trimmed V and J ends, which lost 5 bases and 8 bases, there was a span of 21 bases. CDR3 length equals 14 residues. Germline values: CDR1 SQVTM, CDR2 ANQGSEA. The sequence was obtained from a man in his fifties who had recovered from COVID-19. V and J are TRBV29-1 and TRBJ1-2; a possible D gene is TRBD1 (5 bases). Sequenced: PBMCs or T cells enriched from blood (not recorded which). CDR3 in amino acids: CSVTPWGGSIGYTF. Written as DNA, the CDR3 is TGCAGCGTTACCCCCTGGGGGGGTAGTATCGGCTACACCTTC.